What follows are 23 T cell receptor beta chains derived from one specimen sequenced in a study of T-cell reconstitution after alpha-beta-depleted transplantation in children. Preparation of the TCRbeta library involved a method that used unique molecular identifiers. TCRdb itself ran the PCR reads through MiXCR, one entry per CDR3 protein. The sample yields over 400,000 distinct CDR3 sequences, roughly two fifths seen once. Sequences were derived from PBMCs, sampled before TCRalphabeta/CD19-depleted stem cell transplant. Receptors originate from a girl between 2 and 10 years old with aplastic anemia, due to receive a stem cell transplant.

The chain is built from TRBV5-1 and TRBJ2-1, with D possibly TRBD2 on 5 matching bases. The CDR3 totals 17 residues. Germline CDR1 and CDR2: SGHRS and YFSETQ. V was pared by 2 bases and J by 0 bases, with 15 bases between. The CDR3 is CASSFPTTPSSYNEQFF. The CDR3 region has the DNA TGCGCCAGCAGCTTCCCGACTACTCCAAGCTCCTACAATGAGCAGTTCTTC.

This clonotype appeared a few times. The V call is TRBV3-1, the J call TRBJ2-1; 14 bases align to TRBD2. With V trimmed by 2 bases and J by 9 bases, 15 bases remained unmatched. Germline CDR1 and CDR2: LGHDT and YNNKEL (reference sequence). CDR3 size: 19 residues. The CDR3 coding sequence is TGTGCCAGCAGCCAAACGACCACCGGGACTAGCGGGAGAGGGAGTGAGCAGTTCTTC. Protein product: CASSQTTTGTSGRGSEQFF.

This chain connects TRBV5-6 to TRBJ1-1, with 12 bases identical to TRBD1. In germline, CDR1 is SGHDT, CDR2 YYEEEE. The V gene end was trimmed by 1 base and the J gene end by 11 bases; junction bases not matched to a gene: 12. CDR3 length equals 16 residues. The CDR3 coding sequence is TGTGCCAGCAGCTTGCCTCGGGACAGGGGGCCCGTGAATGCTTTCTTT. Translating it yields CASSLPRDRGPVNAFF.

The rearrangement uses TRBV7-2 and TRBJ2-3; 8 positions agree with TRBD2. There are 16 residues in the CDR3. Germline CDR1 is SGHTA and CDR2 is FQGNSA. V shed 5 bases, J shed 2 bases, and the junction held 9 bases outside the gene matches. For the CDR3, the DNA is TGTGCCAGCAGCCTAAAACTAGCGGCATACACAGATACGCAGTATTTT. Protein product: CASSLKLAAYTDTQYF.

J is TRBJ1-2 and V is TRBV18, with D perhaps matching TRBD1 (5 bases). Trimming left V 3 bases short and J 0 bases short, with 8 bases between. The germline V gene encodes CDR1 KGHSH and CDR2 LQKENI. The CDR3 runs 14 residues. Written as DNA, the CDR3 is TGTGCCAGCTCACCTCAGGGAGCTAACTATGGCTACACCTTC. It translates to CASSPQGANYGYTF.

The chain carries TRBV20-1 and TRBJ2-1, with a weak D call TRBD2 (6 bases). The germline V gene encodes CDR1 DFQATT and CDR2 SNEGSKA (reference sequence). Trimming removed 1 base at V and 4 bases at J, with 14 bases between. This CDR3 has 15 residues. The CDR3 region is CSARVLGGTYNEQFF. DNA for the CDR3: TGCAGTGCTAGAGTACTTGGAGGGACTTACAATGAGCAGTTCTTC.

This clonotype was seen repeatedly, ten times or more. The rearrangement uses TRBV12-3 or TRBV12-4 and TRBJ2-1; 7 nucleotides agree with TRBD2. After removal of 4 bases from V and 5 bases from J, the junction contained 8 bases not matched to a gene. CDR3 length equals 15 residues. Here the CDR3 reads CASSSRTRGNNEQFF. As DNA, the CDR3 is TGTGCCAGCAGTTCTAGGACTAGGGGTAACAATGAGCAGTTCTTC.

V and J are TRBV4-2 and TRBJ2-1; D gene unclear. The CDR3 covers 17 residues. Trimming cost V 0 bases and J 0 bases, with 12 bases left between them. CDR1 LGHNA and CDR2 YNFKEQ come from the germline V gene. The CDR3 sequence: CASSQEPSRSSYNEQFF. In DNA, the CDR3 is TGTGCCAGCAGCCAAGAGCCCAGCAGGAGCTCCTACAATGAGCAGTTCTTC.

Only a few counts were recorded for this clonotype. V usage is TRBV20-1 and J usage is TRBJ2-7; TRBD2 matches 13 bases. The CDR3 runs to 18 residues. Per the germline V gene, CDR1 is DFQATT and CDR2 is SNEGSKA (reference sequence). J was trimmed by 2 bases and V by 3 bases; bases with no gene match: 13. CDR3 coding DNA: TGCAGTGCTAGCGATTATTCCGGGACTAGCGGGGACCCCTACGAGCAGTACTTC. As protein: CSASDYSGTSGDPYEQYF.

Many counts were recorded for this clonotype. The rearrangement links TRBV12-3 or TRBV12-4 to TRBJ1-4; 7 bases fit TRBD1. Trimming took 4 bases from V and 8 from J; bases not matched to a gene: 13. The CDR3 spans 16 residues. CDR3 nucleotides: TGTGCCAGCAGTTCCACAGGGGAACCTTTGGGGGAAAAACTGTTTTTT. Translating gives CASSSTGEPLGEKLFF.

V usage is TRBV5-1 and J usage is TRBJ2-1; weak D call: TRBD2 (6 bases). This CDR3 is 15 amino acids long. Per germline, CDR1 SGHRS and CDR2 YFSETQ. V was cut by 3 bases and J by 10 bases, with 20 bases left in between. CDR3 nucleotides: TGCGCCAGCAGCTCCACCCTGACTAGTTCGGGGGAGCAGTTCTTC. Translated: CASSSTLTSSGEQFF.

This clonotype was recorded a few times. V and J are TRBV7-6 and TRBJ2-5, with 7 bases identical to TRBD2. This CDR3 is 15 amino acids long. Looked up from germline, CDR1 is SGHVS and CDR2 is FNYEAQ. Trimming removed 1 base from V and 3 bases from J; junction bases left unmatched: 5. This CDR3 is CASSLVGLAEETQYF. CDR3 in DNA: TGTGCCAGCAGCTTAGTAGGGCTAGCGGAAGAGACCCAGTACTTC. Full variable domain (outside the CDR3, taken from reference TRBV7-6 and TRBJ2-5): GAGVSQSPRYKVTKRGQDVALRCDPISGHVSLYWYRQALGQGPEFLTYFNYEAQQDKSGLPNDRFSAERPEGSISTLTIQRTEQRDSAMYRCASSLVGLAEETQYFGPGTRLLVL.

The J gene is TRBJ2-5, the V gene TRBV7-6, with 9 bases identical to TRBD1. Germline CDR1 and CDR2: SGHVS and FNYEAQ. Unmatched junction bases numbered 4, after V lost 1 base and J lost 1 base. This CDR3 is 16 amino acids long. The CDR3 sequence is CASSLDGTGFQETQYF. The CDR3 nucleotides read TGTGCCAGCAGCTTAGATGGGACAGGGTTCCAAGAGACCCAGTACTTC. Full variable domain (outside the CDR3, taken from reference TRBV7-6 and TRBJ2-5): GAGVSQSPRYKVTKRGQDVALRCDPISGHVSLYWYRQALGQGPEFLTYFNYEAQQDKSGLPNDRFSAERPEGSISTLTIQRTEQRDSAMYRCASSLDGTGFQETQYFGPGTRLLVL.

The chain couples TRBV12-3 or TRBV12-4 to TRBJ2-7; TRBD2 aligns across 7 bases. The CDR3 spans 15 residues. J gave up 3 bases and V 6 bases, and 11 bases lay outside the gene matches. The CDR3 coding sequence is TGTGCCAGCAGCCCCTATAGCGGGCCGGTCTACGAGCAGTACTTC. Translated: CASSPYSGPVYEQYF.

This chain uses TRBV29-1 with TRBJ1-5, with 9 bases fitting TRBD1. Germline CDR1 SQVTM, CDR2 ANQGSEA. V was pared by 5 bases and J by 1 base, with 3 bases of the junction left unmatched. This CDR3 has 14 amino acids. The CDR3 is CSVSGTGSNQPQHF. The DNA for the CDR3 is TGCAGCGTTTCGGGGACAGGGAGCAATCAGCCCCAGCATTTT.

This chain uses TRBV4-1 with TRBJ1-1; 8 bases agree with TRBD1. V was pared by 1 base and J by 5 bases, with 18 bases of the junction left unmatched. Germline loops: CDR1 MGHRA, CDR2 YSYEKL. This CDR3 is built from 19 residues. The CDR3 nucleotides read TGCGCCAGCAGCCAAGTGTGGGGATATATCACAGGGGGGCGGACTGAAGCTTTCTTT. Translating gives CASSQVWGYITGGRTEAFF.

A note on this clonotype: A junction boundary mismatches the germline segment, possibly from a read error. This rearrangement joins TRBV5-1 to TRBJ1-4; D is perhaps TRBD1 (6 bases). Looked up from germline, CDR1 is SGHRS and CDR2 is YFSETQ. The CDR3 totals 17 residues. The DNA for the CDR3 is TGCACCAGCAGCTTGGTAACAGGGAGGCCCGAACGGGAAAAACTGTTTTTT. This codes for CTSSLVTGRPEREKLFF.

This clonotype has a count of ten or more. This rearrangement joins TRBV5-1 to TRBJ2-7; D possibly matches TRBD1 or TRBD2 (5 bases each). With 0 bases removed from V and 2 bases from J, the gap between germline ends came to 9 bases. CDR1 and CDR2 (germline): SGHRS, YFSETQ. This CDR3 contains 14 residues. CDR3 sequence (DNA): TGCGCCAGCAGCTTGGTTGGGGGAACCTACGAGCAGTACTTC. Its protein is CASSLVGGTYEQYF.

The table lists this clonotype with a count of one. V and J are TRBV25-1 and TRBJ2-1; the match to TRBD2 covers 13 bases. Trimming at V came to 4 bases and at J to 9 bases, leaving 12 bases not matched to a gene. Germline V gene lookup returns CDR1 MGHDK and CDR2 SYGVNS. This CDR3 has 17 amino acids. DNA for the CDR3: TGTGCCAGCAGTGCACCACTAGCGGGAGGGTACGGTTCTGAGCAGTTCTTC. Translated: CASSAPLAGGYGSEQFF. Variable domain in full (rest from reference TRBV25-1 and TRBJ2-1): EADIYQTPRYLVIGTGKKITLECSQTMGHDKMYWYQQDPGMELHLIHYSYGVNSTEKGDLSSESTVSRIRTEHFPLTLESARPSHTSQYLCASSAPLAGGYGSEQFFGPGTRLTVL.

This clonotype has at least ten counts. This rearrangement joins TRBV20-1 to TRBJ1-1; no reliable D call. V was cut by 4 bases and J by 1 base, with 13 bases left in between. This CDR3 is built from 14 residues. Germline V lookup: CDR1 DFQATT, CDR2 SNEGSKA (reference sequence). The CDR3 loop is CSAKIPPGNTEAFF. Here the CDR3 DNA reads TGCAGTGCTAAGATTCCCCCCGGGAACACTGAAGCTTTCTTT.

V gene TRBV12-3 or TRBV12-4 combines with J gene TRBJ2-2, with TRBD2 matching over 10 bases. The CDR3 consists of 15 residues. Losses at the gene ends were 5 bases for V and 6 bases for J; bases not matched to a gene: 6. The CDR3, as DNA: TGTGCCAGCAGTATGGCGGGACTAGCGTCCGGGGAGCTGTTTTTT. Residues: CASSMAGLASGELFF.

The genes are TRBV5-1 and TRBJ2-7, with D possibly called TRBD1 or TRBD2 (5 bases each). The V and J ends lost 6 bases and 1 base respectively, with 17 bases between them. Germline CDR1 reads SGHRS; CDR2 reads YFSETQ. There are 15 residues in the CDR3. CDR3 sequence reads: CASNPRPGRSYEQYF. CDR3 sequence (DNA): TGCGCCAGCAACCCAAGGCCAGGGAGATCCTACGAGCAGTACTTC.

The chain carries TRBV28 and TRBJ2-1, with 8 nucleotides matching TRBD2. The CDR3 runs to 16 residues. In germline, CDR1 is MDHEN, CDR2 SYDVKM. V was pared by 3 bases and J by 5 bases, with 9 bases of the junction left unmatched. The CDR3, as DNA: TGTGCCAGCAGTTTGAGGTTGAGCGGGAGCGACAATGAGCAGTTCTTC. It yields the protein CASSLRLSGSDNEQFF.